This passage covers 4 T cell receptor beta chains from one sample sequenced in a study of T cell repertoires in aging, cancer and after chemotherapy. Multiplex touch-down PCR with TRB-A/B primers amplified rearranged V-D-J TRB sequences. TCRdb recomputed calls from the multiplex PCR reads with MiXCR, one row per CDR3 protein. Here the sample spans about 5,800 distinct CDR3 sequences, around 20% being singletons. The template was genomic DNA from peripheral blood, not RNA. Material: blood. Receptors originate from a human donor with a blood cancer.

The chain is built from TRBV5-1 and TRBJ1-2, with D possibly matching TRBD1 (6 bases). The CDR3 is 12 amino acids. Germline assignment: CDR1 SGHRS and CDR2 YFSETQ. V gave up 4 bases and J gave up 7 bases, with 11 bases separating them. The CDR3: CASSVYRVGYTF. The CDR3 DNA reads as TGCGCCAGCAGCGTATACAGGGTTGGCTACACCTTC.

A remark on this clonotype: This may arise from a read error, as a much more abundant clone is one base away. This chain uses TRBV29-1 with TRBJ2-7, with 8 bases identical to TRBD1. The length of the CDR3 is 15 residues. V shed 5 bases and J 0 bases; nucleotides not matched to a gene: 9. CDR1 is SQVTM, CDR2 ANQGSEA, per germline. The CDR3 spells CSVKEQGESSYEQYF. Written as DNA, the CDR3 is TGCAGCGTTAAGGAACAGGGGGAATCCTCCTACGAGCAGTACTTC.

The chain uses TRBV6-5 and TRBJ2-2; 9 nucleotides agree with TRBD2. V was clipped by 6 bases and J by 4 bases; unmatched bases: 3. The CDR3 is 14 residues long. Per germline, CDR1 MNHEY and CDR2 SVGAGI. DNA of the CDR3: TGTGCCAGCAGGGATAGCGGGAGCACCGGGGAGCTGTTTTTT. Translated, it gives CASRDSGSTGELFF.

To note about this clonotype: With a much larger clone just one base away, this may be a read error. The CDR3 does not close with the conserved phenylalanine or tryptophan, likely indicating a read error. This chain links TRBV7-9 with TRBJ1-6; D is undetermined. CDR1 is SEHNR and CDR2 is FQNEAQ in the germline V gene (reference sequence). The CDR3 has 12 residues. The V gene lost 5 bases and the J gene lost 8 bases, with 7 bases spanning the gap. CDR3 sequence (DNA): TGTGCCAGCAGCCCCTCTCATTCACCCCTCCACTAT. It translates to CASSPSHSPLHY.